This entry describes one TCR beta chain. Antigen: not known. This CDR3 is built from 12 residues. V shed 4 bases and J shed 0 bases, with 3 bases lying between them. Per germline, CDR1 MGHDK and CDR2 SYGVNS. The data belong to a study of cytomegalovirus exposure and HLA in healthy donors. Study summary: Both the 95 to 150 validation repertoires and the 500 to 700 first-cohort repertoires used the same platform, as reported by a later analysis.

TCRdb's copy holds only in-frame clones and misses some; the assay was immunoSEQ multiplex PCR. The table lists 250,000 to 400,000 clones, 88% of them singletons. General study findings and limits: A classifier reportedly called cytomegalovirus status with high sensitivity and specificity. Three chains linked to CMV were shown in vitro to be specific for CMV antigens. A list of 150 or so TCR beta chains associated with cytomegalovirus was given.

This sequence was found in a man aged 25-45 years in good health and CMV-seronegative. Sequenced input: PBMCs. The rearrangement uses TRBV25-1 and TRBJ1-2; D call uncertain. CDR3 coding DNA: TGTGCCAGCAGTGCGGCTAACTATGGCTACACCTTC. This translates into CASSAANYGYTF.